This TCR beta chain was documented in a study of cytomegalovirus exposure and HLA in healthy donors. 13 Jbeta primers and 60 Vbeta primers were used for the PCR. Repertoires were generated with immunoSEQ multiplex PCR, while TCRdb's copy carries only in-frame clones and drops some. Among roughly 120,000 clones listed, roughly 14% were seen once. The germline V gene has CDR1 LGHNA and CDR2 YSLEER. This CDR3 has 13 residues. V lost 1 base and J 4 bases, leaving 7 bases between the germline ends. The rearrangement joins TRBV4-3 to TRBJ2-5; D is unresolved. The source is a woman aged 18 to 35 in good health and CMV-seronegative. The sequenced sample consisted of PBMCs. The CDR3 DNA reads TGCGCCAGCAGCCAAGTGGCTGGAGAGACCCAGTACTTC. Translated: CASSQVAGETQYF.